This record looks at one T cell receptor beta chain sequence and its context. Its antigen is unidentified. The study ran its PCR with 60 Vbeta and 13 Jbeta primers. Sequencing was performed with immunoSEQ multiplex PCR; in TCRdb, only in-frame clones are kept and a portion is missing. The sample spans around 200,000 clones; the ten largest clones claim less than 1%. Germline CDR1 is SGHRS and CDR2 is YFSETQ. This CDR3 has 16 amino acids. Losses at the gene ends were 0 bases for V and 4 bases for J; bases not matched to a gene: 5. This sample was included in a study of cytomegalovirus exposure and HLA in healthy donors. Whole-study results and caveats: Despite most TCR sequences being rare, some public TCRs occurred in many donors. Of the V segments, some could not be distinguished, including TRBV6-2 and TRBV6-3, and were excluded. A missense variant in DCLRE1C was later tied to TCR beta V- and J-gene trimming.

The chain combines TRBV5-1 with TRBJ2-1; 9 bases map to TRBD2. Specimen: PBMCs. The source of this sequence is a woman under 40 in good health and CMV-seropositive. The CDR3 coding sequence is TGCGCCAGCAGCTTGGGCGCGGGACTAGCATACAATGAGCAGTTCTTC. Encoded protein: CASSLGAGLAYNEQFF.